One and the same sample provided the 25 T cell receptor beta chains below, sequenced in a study of metastatic and nonmetastatic thyroid tumors. TCRdb reassembled clones from the PCR reads with MiXCR. The data show roughly 30,000 clones, with about 20% seen just once and over 9.5% held by the top ten. No treatment had been given to any patient before thyroid surgery. The sequencing sample was made of blood. Receptor source: a female donor with papillary thyroid cancer or a benign thyroid nodule (not recorded which). Some clones in this sample may be carry-over from other donors' samples.

The chain has TRBV11-1 and TRBJ2-3, with TRBD1 identical over 10 bases. CDR1 and CDR2 (germline): SGHAT, FQDESV (reference sequence). Trimming cost V 3 bases and J 2 bases; bases outside gene matches: 8. The length of the CDR3 is 17 residues. The CDR3 region has the DNA TGTGCCAGCAGCTTCGACCTGGGGACAGGGGACACAGATACGCAGTATTTT. It specifies CASSFDLGTGDTDTQYF.

This clone was seen ten or more times. It may be a read error: a sequence one base away is much more abundant. Other nucleotide sequences from this sample produce the same CDR3. V gene TRBV20-1 combines with J gene TRBJ1-1; 9 bases are a match to TRBD1. Germline CDR1 reads DFQATT; CDR2 reads SNEGSKA (reference sequence). The CDR3 length is 14 residues. The CDR3 is CSAIVTGGGTEAFF. The DNA of the CDR3 is TGCAGTGCTATAGTTACAGGGGGCGGCACTGAGGCTTTCTTT.

This clone has ten or more counts. V and J are TRBV29-1 and TRBJ2-5; 7 positions agree with TRBD2. J was trimmed by 0 bases and V by 5 bases; bases with no gene match: 3. Germline V CDR1 and CDR2: SQVTM, ANQGSEA. The CDR3 loop spans 13 amino acids. The CDR3 loop is CSVSRGDQETQYF. The CDR3 DNA reads TGCAGCGTTTCACGGGGGGACCAAGAGACCCAGTACTTC. Variable domain in full (rest from reference TRBV29-1 and TRBJ2-5): SAVISQKPSRDICQRGTSLTIQCQVDSQVTMMFWYRQQPGQSLTLIATANQGSEATYESGFVIDKFPISRPNLTFSTLTVSNMSPEDSSIYLCSVSRGDQETQYFGPGTRLLVL.

This clone is termed medium-sized (0.01 to 0.1%). This rearrangement joins TRBV28 to TRBJ2-3; D not certain. From germline, CDR1 is MDHEN and CDR2 SYDVKM. CDR3 length: 16 amino acids. V gave up 3 bases and J gave up 0 bases, with 13 bases separating them. The CDR3 protein is CASSFPKGLSTDTQYF. DNA of the CDR3: TGTGCCAGCAGTTTCCCAAAGGGCTTGAGCACAGATACGCAGTATTTT. The full variable domain, its missing parts supplied by reference TRBV28 and TRBJ2-3, is DVKVTQSSRYLVKRTGEKVFLECVQDMDHENMFWYRQDPGLGLRLIYFSYDVKMKEKGDIPEGYSVSREKKERFSLILESASTNQTSMYLCASSFPKGLSTDTQYFGPGTRLTVL.

This clone has only a few counts. In this CDR3 the conserved last residue, phenylalanine or tryptophan, is missing, so a read error is likely. J is TRBJ2-1 and V is TRBV12-3 or TRBV12-4; D remains unclear. V was cut by 5 bases and J by 8 bases, with 7 bases left in between. The CDR3 has 11 residues. The CDR3 loop is CASSPEYEQFL. CDR3 DNA: TGTGCCAGCAGTCCGGAATATGAGCAGTTCCTC.

The sample holds many counts of this clone. This chain connects TRBV3-1 to TRBJ2-5, with 16 bases fitting TRBD2. Germline loops: CDR1 LGHDT, CDR2 YNNKEL (reference sequence). This CDR3 has 18 amino acids. J was trimmed by 4 bases and V by 3 bases; bases with no gene match: 8. The CDR3 bases are TGTGCCAGCAGCCAGGGACTAGCGGGGGGGTGGTTGGGAGAGACCCAGTACTTC. Translating it yields CASSQGLAGGWLGETQYF.

This chain uses TRBV30 with TRBJ1-4; D perhaps matches TRBD1 (6 bases). The CDR3 totals 13 residues. Trimming left V 4 bases short and J 11 bases short, with 17 bases between. Germline V lookup: CDR1 GTSNPN, CDR2 SVGIG (reference sequence). The chain's CDR3 is CAWMGEQGSKLFF. The CDR3, as DNA: TGTGCCTGGATGGGGGAACAGGGTAGCAAACTGTTTTTT.

This clone was counted many times. The chain couples TRBV9 to TRBJ2-1; TRBD2 agrees at 15 bases. Germline CDR1 reads SGDLS; CDR2 reads YYNGEE. The CDR3 extends over 19 amino acids. The V segment lost 0 bases and the J segment 0 bases; nucleotides outside the gene matches: 4. The DNA of the CDR3 is TGTGCCAGCAGCGTAGTCGGACTAGCGGGGGGGAGCTCCTACAATGAGCAGTTCTTC. Translated, it gives CASSVVGLAGGSSYNEQFF.

This clone was seen more than once but under ten times. J is TRBJ2-7 and V is TRBV6-2 or TRBV6-3; 14 nucleotides agree with TRBD2. The trim removed 0 bases at V and 0 bases at J, leaving 7 bases unmatched. The CDR3 is 19 residues long. The germline gives CDR1 MNHEY, CDR2 SVGEGT. CDR3 in amino acids: CASSYSGLAGGPSSYEQYF. CDR3 coding DNA: TGTGCCAGCAGTTACTCCGGACTAGCGGGAGGCCCGAGCTCCTACGAGCAGTACTTC.

This clone was detected many times. The rearrangement joins TRBV11-2 to TRBJ2-3; D remains ambiguous. CDR3 size: 12 residues. Germline V lookup: CDR1 SGHAT, CDR2 FQNNGV. The V end was cut by 3 bases, the J end by 4 bases, with 5 bases between. The CDR3, as DNA: TGTGCCAGCAGCTTCCCTCCAGATACGCAGTATTTT. Translating it yields CASSFPPDTQYF.

This chain uses TRBV6-1 with TRBJ1-5; possible D gene TRBD1, 5 bases. Trimming shortened V by 10 bases and J by 3 bases, and 13 bases separated the two germline ends. The CDR3 totals 13 residues. Looked up from germline, CDR1 is MNHNS and CDR2 is SASEGT. This CDR3 reads CANWGGDNQPQHF. CDR3 DNA: TGTGCCAACTGGGGGGGGGACAATCAGCCCCAGCATTTT.

The V gene is TRBV15, the J gene TRBJ2-7, with D perhaps assigned TRBD1 or TRBD2 (5 bases each). Germline V CDR1 and CDR2: LNHNV, YYDKDF (reference sequence). CDR3 length: 13 residues. Trimming took off 3 bases at V and 10 bases at J, with 16 bases between the two ends. CDR3 sequence reads: CATSSDGEGSQYF. The CDR3 DNA reads TGTGCCACCAGCAGCGACGGAGAGGGGAGTCAGTACTTC.

This clone occurred many times. CDR3 amino acids: CASSVNTGELFF. CDR3 sequence (DNA): TGTGCCAGCTCAGTTAACACCGGGGAGCTGTTTTTT. The chain links TRBV28 to TRBJ2-2, with D hard to call. In germline, CDR1 is MDHEN, CDR2 SYDVKM. V lost 8 bases to trimming and J lost 2 bases, with 6 bases between them. The CDR3 contains 12 residues.

This clone has a count of ten or more. The rearrangement links TRBV2 to TRBJ1-1; D gene uncertain. The CDR3 loop spans 13 amino acids. Germline V gives CDR1 SNHLY, CDR2 FYNNEI. The germline V and J ends were trimmed by 7 bases and 0 bases, with 9 bases remaining between them. The CDR3 region is CASNRDMNTEAFF. The CDR3 nucleotides read TGTGCCAGCAATAGAGACATGAACACTGAAGCTTTCTTT.

This clone was observed many times. The chain carries TRBV11-3 and TRBJ2-7, with a possible D match to TRBD2 (7 bases). V lost 3 bases to trimming and J lost 5 bases, with 20 bases between them. Germline loops: CDR1 SGHNT, CDR2 YENEEA. This CDR3 contains 16 residues. The CDR3 protein is CASSFPGGLARDEQYF. The CDR3 coding sequence is TGTGCCAGCAGCTTCCCGGGGGGCCTAGCGCGGGACGAGCAGTACTTC. Full variable domain (missing parts from reference TRBV11-3 and TRBJ2-7): EAGVVQSPRYKIIEKKQPVAFWCNPISGHNTLYWYLQNLGQGPELLIRYENEEAVDDSQLPKDRFSAERLKGVDSTLKIQPAELGDSAVYLCASSFPGGLARDEQYFGPGTRLTVT.

In this sample, this clone turned up many times. CDR3 nucleotide sequence: TGTGCCACCAGCAGAGGCCCCGGGGCGCCCCAGCATTTT. It translates to CATSRGPGAPQHF. The V and J genes are TRBV15 and TRBJ1-5; TRBD1 is a possible D gene (5 bases). Trimming shortened V by 1 base and J by 9 bases, and 10 bases separated the two germline ends. CDR3 size: 13 residues. Germline V gives CDR1 LNHNV, CDR2 YYDKDF (reference sequence).

At least ten counts were recorded for this clone. V is TRBV20-1 and J is TRBJ1-2, with TRBD1 identical over 9 bases. CDR1 is DFQATT and CDR2 is SNEGSKA in the germline V gene (reference sequence). V lost 0 bases, J lost 2 bases, and 4 bases stayed unmatched. This CDR3 comprises 15 residues. In DNA, the CDR3 is TGCAGTGCTAGAGACGCAGGACAGGGGAACTATGGCTACACCTTC. This codes for CSARDAGQGNYGYTF.

This clone has ten or more counts. V and J are TRBV5-1 and TRBJ2-3; the D is unclear. Germline CDR1 reads SGHRS; CDR2 reads YFSETQ. The CDR3 length is 13 residues. The V end lost 0 bases, the J end lost 4 bases, and 6 bases lay between the germline ends. CDR3 sequence (DNA): TGCGCCAGCAGCTTGGGTTTCGCAGATACGCAGTATTTT. This sequence encodes CASSLGFADTQYF. Supplemented by reference TRBV5-1 and TRBJ2-3, the full variable domain reads KAGVTQTPRYLIKTRGQQVTLSCSPISGHRSVSWYQQTPGQGLQFLFEYFSETQRNKGNFPGRFSGRQFSNSRSEMNVSTLELGDSALYLCASSLGFADTQYFGPGTRLTVL.

There are many counts of this clone. The chain uses TRBV4-1 and TRBJ1-3; TRBD1 might be the D (5 bases). Trimming stripped 3 bases from V and 0 bases from J, with 15 bases between. Per the germline V gene, CDR1 is MGHRA and CDR2 is YSYEKL. The CDR3 has 17 amino acids. This CDR3 reads CASSHGRVRGSGNTIYF. The CDR3 DNA sequence: TGCGCCAGCAGCCACGGTCGGGTGAGGGGCTCTGGAAACACCATATATTTT.

Ten or more counts support this clone. The chain couples TRBV7-9 to TRBJ1-2, with unresolved D. CDR1 is SEHNR, CDR2 FQNEAQ, per germline (reference sequence). V lost 5 bases, J lost 2 bases, and 12 bases lay in between. The CDR3 has 14 amino acids. CDR3 in DNA: TGTGCCAGCAGCCCGGACCGCCGAAACTATGGCTACACCTTC. It yields the protein CASSPDRRNYGYTF.

This clone has a count of ten or more. The chain couples TRBV2 to TRBJ2-2; 7 nucleotides align to TRBD1. The V gene end was trimmed by 7 bases and the J gene end by 0 bases; junction bases not matched to a gene: 11. The CDR3 extends over 17 amino acids. Germline V gene lookup returns CDR1 SNHLY and CDR2 FYNNEI. The CDR3 loop reads CASTVRGRPTNTGELFF. The CDR3 DNA reads as TGTGCCAGCACAGTGAGGGGGCGTCCGACGAACACCGGGGAGCTGTTTTTT.

This clone was picked up many times. This sequence joins TRBV6-5 and TRBJ2-5, with D tentatively TRBD1 or TRBD2 (5 bases each). The CDR3 runs 15 residues. The germline CDR1 and CDR2 sequences are MNHEY and SVGAGI. V gave up 0 bases and J gave up 1 base, with 9 bases separating them. The CDR3 reads CASSYSRGPQETQYF. Here the CDR3 DNA reads TGTGCCAGCAGTTACTCGAGGGGACCCCAAGAGACCCAGTACTTC.

This clone came up many times. The genes are TRBV6-1 and TRBJ1-4, with D hard to call. Germline V lookup: CDR1 MNHNS, CDR2 SASEGT. V shed 4 bases and J shed 2 bases, with 11 bases lying between them. The length of the CDR3 is 15 residues. For the CDR3, the DNA is TGTGCCAGCAGTGCCCGACCCGCCACTAATGAAAAACTGTTTTTT. Translation: CASSARPATNEKLFF.

There are many counts of this clone. The chain links TRBV10-2 to TRBJ1-3; D is undetermined. The CDR3 length is 14 residues. The V end lost 1 base, the J end lost 4 bases, and 8 bases lay between the germline ends. Germline assignment: CDR1 WSHSY and CDR2 SAAADI. The CDR3 DNA follows: TGCGCCAGCAGTGAGTACTGGTCAGGAAACACCATATATTTT. Translating it yields CASSEYWSGNTIYF.

Ten or more counts support this clone. V is TRBV9 and J is TRBJ2-2; a weak D match, TRBD2 (6 bases). Looked up from germline, CDR1 is SGDLS and CDR2 is YYNGEE. The CDR3 extends over 15 amino acids. V lost 7 bases and J lost 0, with 13 bases in between. DNA of the CDR3: TGTGCCAGCGCCCGGAGGGGCTCGAACACCGGGGAGCTGTTTTTT. Translation: CASARRGSNTGELFF.